This entry lists 21 T cell receptor beta chains sequenced from one sample in a study of PD-L1 blockade in urothelial cancer. The repertoire was sequenced with immunoSEQ multiplex PCR; TCRdb's copy has only in-frame clones and lacks some. There are 70,000 or so clones in the sample; under 90% occur only once, and 4% to 5% lies in the top ten. The material was PBMCs, obtained around atezolizumab (anti-PD-L1) treatment. All receptors derive from a man between 65 and 85 years old with urothelial cancer.

This clone was recorded only once. V and J are TRBV6-4 and TRBJ2-1; perhaps TRBD1 as D (5 bases). With 7 bases removed from V and 7 bases from J, the gap between germline ends came to 20 bases. The CDR3 consists of 15 residues. Germline V gene data show CDR1 as MRHNA and CDR2 as SNTAGT. The CDR3 protein is CASTPWGLRRNEQFF. Here the CDR3 DNA reads TGTGCCAGCACCCCTTGGGGCTTAAGGAGAAATGAGCAGTTCTTC.

The chain has TRBV7-2 and TRBJ2-1, with 7 bases matching TRBD2. CDR3 length: 15 amino acids. V lost 5 bases to trimming and J lost 8 bases; unmatched junction nucleotides: 12. Per the germline V gene, CDR1 is SGHTA and CDR2 is FQGNSA. CDR3 nucleotides: TGTGCCAGCAGCCCCGGGAGGCTAGCGGCTGATGAGCAGTTCTTC. It yields the protein CASSPGRLAADEQFF.

The V and J genes are TRBV1 and TRBJ2-4; TRBD2 is the table's D call and was not checked against the DNA. TRBV1 is termed a pseudogene. The CDR3 is 17 amino acids. The CDR3 DNA is TGCACCAGCAGCCGGAACCCAGACGGGGAAGCCAAAAACATTCAGTACTTC. Its translation: CTSSRNPDGEAKNIQYF.

This chain connects TRBV7-8 to TRBJ2-7; 9 bases agree with TRBD2. Germline V gives CDR1 SGHVS, CDR2 FQNEAQ. CDR3 length: 14 residues. V was pared by 5 bases and J by 4 bases, with 6 bases of the junction left unmatched. As DNA, the CDR3 is TGTGCCAGCAGCGTGGGACTAGCTCGTTACGAGCAGTACTTC. Its protein product is CASSVGLARYEQYF.

The V and J genes are TRBV7-2 and TRBJ1-1; TRBD1 matches 11 bases. With 4 bases clipped from V and 8 bases from J, the junction kept 6 bases outside the gene matches. Germline V gene lookup returns CDR1 SGHTA and CDR2 FQGNSA. CDR3 length: 14 amino acids. The CDR3 sequence: CASSWTGGPSEAFF. CDR3 DNA sequence: TGTGCCAGCAGCTGGACAGGGGGCCCTAGCGAAGCTTTCTTT.

This clone was detected once. This sequence joins TRBV5-5 and TRBJ2-6; D unclear. V was cut by 4 bases and J by 0 bases, with 14 bases left in between. The CDR3 covers 17 residues. Per germline, CDR1 SGHKS and CDR2 YYEKEE (reference sequence). CDR3 bases: TGTGCCAGCAGCGCGACCGCAGGAAGCTCTGGGGCCAACGTCCTGACTTTC. This sequence encodes CASSATAGSSGANVLTF.

This clone showed up just a few times. The rearrangement links TRBV19 to TRBJ2-7; possible D gene TRBD2, 5 bases. The V end lost 5 bases, the J end lost 7 bases, and 18 bases lay between the germline ends. Germline CDR1 LNHDA, CDR2 SQIVND (reference sequence). The CDR3 is 14 residues long. Written as DNA, the CDR3 is TGTGCCAGTAGTCCAAGTAGGGTATCGGGAGAGCAGTACTTC. Translating it yields CASSPSRVSGEQYF.

CDR3 protein: CASSDLPVTADTQYF. As DNA, the CDR3 is TGTGCCAGCAGCGATCTCCCGGTTACAGCAGATACGCAGTATTTT. The chain carries TRBV9 and TRBJ2-3, with D unresolved. The CDR3 contains 15 residues. The ends were cut back, 3 bases at V and 4 bases at J, with 15 bases in the middle. CDR1 is SGDLS and CDR2 is YYNGEE in the germline V gene. The full variable domain, completed using reference TRBV9 and TRBJ2-3, is DSGVTQTPKHLITATGQRVTLRCSPRSGDLSVYWYQQSLDQGLQFLIQYYNGEERAKGNILERFSAQQFPDLHSELNLSSLELGDSALYFCASSDLPVTADTQYFGPGTRLTVL.

This chain connects TRBV6-1 to TRBJ2-7; no definite D call. The CDR3 extends over 12 amino acids. In germline, CDR1 is MNHNS, CDR2 SASEGT. Trimming left V 5 bases short and J 3 bases short, with 8 bases between. The CDR3 reads CASSPRGYEQYF. CDR3 nucleotides: TGTGCCAGCAGTCCCCGAGGCTACGAGCAGTACTTC.

This sequence joins TRBV5-1 and TRBJ2-2; 7 positions agree with TRBD2. The CDR3 has 14 amino acids. The trim removed 7 bases at V and 2 bases at J, leaving 5 bases unmatched. Germline loops: CDR1 SGHRS, CDR2 YFSETQ. The CDR3 reads CASSSGVNTGELFF. CDR3 DNA: TGCGCCAGCTCTAGCGGAGTTAACACCGGGGAGCTGTTTTTT.

This clone was recorded a few times. The CDR3 nucleotides are TGTGCCAGCAGTGAACTACCTGGGGGCTCGTTCTACAATGAGCAGTTCTTC. Translation: CASSELPGGSFYNEQFF. The chain uses TRBV6-1 and TRBJ2-1; a weak D match, TRBD1 (6 bases). Trimming took off 2 bases at V and 3 bases at J, with 17 bases between the two ends. The CDR3 has 17 amino acids. Germline-derived CDR1 and CDR2 are MNHNS and SASEGT.

The chain joins TRBV5-1 to TRBJ2-1; 10 bases fit TRBD2. Trimming at V came to 2 bases and at J to 6 bases, leaving 2 bases not matched to a gene. The CDR3 spans 14 residues. Germline values: CDR1 SGHRS, CDR2 YFSETQ. Here the CDR3 reads CASSFTSGTNEQFF. For the CDR3, the DNA is TGCGCCAGCAGCTTCACTAGCGGGACCAATGAGCAGTTCTTC.

The chain carries TRBV28 and TRBJ2-6; D is unresolved. The CDR3 runs 17 residues. The V end was cut by 5 bases, the J end by 0 bases, with 14 bases between. The germline V gene has CDR1 MDHEN and CDR2 SYDVKM. CDR3 amino acids: CASSPAGSRSGANVLTF. CDR3 sequence (DNA): TGTGCCAGCAGTCCGGCAGGAAGTCGCTCTGGGGCCAACGTCCTGACTTTC.

V gene TRBV27 combines with J gene TRBJ1-5, with 10 bases that match TRBD1. CDR1 is MNHEY, CDR2 SMNVEV, per germline (reference sequence). The length of the CDR3 is 19 residues. Losses at the gene ends were 5 bases for V and 0 bases for J; bases not matched to a gene: 13. The CDR3 nucleotides are TGTGCCAGCAGTCCCCAGGCGGGACAGGGGCTGTATAGCAATCAGCCCCAGCATTTT. It codes for CASSPQAGQGLYSNQPQHF.

V is TRBV18 and J is TRBJ1-2; D call uncertain. The germline V gene encodes CDR1 KGHSH and CDR2 LQKENI. The CDR3 spans 13 residues. Trimming removed 4 bases at V and 8 bases at J, with 14 bases between. The CDR3 here is CASSLGLLEGYTF. The CDR3 DNA follows: TGTGCCAGCTCACTAGGCCTCCTGGAGGGCTACACCTTC.

This chain links TRBV27 with TRBJ1-4; 8 positions match TRBD1. Per the germline V gene, CDR1 is MNHEY and CDR2 is SMNVEV (reference sequence). This CDR3 has 15 residues. The J segment lost 8 bases and the V segment lost 5 bases, leaving 10 bases of the junction unmatched. CDR3 loop: CASSPRQGSGEKLFF. Written as DNA, the CDR3 is TGTGCCAGCAGTCCCAGACAGGGGTCAGGCGAAAAACTGTTTTTT.

The chain couples TRBV5-1 to TRBJ2-1; no clear D. The V gene's germline CDR1 is SGHRS and CDR2 YFSETQ. The CDR3 covers 13 residues. The ends were cut back, 4 bases at V and 6 bases at J, with 11 bases in the middle. CDR3 region: CASSPGSVNEQFF. The CDR3 nucleotides are TGCGCCAGCAGCCCGGGTTCCGTCAATGAGCAGTTCTTC.

The rearrangement joins TRBV27 to TRBJ2-4, with D possibly TRBD1 on 5 matching bases. Germline V gene sequence: CDR1 MNHEY, CDR2 SMNVEV (reference sequence). The CDR3 runs to 12 residues. V dropped 6 bases and J dropped 10 bases, with 13 bases sitting between them. The DNA of the CDR3 is TGTGCCAGCAGGTCAGGGAAATATATTCAGTACTTC. Its protein is CASRSGKYIQYF.

V usage is TRBV11-3 and J usage is TRBJ2-3; TRBD1 agrees at 10 bases. The ends lost 4 bases at V and 2 bases at J; junction bases unmatched: 3. There are 15 residues in the CDR3. CDR1 SGHNT and CDR2 YENEEA come from the germline V gene. The CDR3 DNA is TGTGCCAGCAGCTCCGGGACAGGGGTCACAGATACGCAGTATTTT. This gives the protein CASSSGTGVTDTQYF. Combining the CDR3 with reference TRBV11-3 and TRBJ2-3 gives the whole variable domain EAGVVQSPRYKIIEKKQPVAFWCNPISGHNTLYWYLQNLGQGPELLIRYENEEAVDDSQLPKDRFSAERLKGVDSTLKIQPAELGDSAVYLCASSSGTGVTDTQYFGPGTRLTVL.

This chain links TRBV7-2 with TRBJ2-7, with D perhaps TRBD1 (6 bases). Trimming removed 1 base at V and 6 bases at J, with 10 bases between. This CDR3 has 13 residues. Germline CDR1 SGHTA, CDR2 FQGNSA. This chain's CDR3 is CASSLERRGEQYF. CDR3 bases: TGTGCCAGCAGCTTAGAGCGCAGGGGCGAGCAGTACTTC. Filled out from reference TRBV7-2 and TRBJ2-7, the complete variable domain reads GAGVSQSPSNKVTEKGKDVELRCDPISGHTALYWYRQSLGQGLEFLIYFQGNSAPDKSGLPSDRFSAERTGGSVSTLTIQRTQQEDSAVYLCASSLERRGEQYFGPGTRLTVT.

V and J are TRBV6-5 and TRBJ2-7; 10 nucleotides align to TRBD2. Per the germline V gene, CDR1 is MNHEY and CDR2 is SVGAGI. The junction had 7 bases not matched to a gene; V was cut back by 6 bases and J by 2 bases. This CDR3 comprises 15 residues. CDR3 in amino acids: CASSNRLAGAYEQYF. The CDR3 bases are TGTGCCAGCAGCAACCGACTAGCGGGCGCCTACGAGCAGTACTTC.